The 18 T cell receptor beta chains below all came from one sample that was sequenced in a study of early T cells in non-severe SARS-CoV-2 infection. From the 5' RACE reads, TCRdb called clonotypes with MiXCR, one entry per CDR3 protein. The data contain about 120,000 distinct CDR3 sequences, approximately 12% of them seen just once; the ten biggest clones take up around 4%. The input for sequencing was whole blood, taken at baseline. The receptors originated from an adult who was a healthcare worker with PCR-confirmed SARS-CoV-2 infection or an uninfected control (not recorded which).

This clonotype was detected a few times. The rearrangement uses TRBV20-1 and TRBJ2-7; 9 nucleotides align to TRBD2. Germline CDR1 is DFQATT and CDR2 is SNEGSKA (reference sequence). V was pared by 6 bases and J by 0 bases, with 9 bases of the junction left unmatched. The CDR3 has 15 residues. The CDR3 region has the DNA TGCAGTGCCAGCCCTCCAGCGGGGGGCTCCTACGAGCAGTACTTC. Residues: CSASPPAGGSYEQYF.

This clonotype occurred a few times. This chain connects TRBV2 to TRBJ2-5, with D perhaps matching TRBD1 (6 bases). Germline V gene sequence: CDR1 SNHLY, CDR2 FYNNEI. Trimming removed 3 bases from V and 11 bases from J, with 16 bases in between. This CDR3 region has 13 residues. This chain's CDR3 is CASSDLTGRVQYF. The CDR3 DNA follows: TGTGCCAGCAGTGACCTGACAGGTCGGGTTCAGTACTTC.

This clonotype has at least ten counts. The chain is built from TRBV6-2 or TRBV6-3 and TRBJ1-2; D is uncertain. V was pared by 2 bases and J by 7 bases, with 14 bases between. CDR1 MNHEY and CDR2 SVGEGT come from the germline V gene. The CDR3 consists of 14 residues. As DNA, the CDR3 is TGTGCCAGCAGTTACGCCCGACCCACCAGTGGCTACACCTTC. Encoded protein: CASSYARPTSGYTF.

V is TRBV15 and J is TRBJ1-2, with a possible D match to TRBD1 (6 bases). CDR3 length: 14 amino acids. CDR1 is LNHNV and CDR2 is YYDKDF in the germline V gene (reference sequence). The ends were cut back, 1 base at V and 6 bases at J, with 12 bases in the middle. CDR3 sequence: CATSRGTDGDGYTF. The CDR3 nucleotides read TGTGCCACCAGCAGAGGGACAGATGGTGATGGCTACACCTTC. Drawing the rest from reference TRBV15 and TRBJ1-2, the complete variable domain is DAMVIQNPRYQVTQFGKPVTLSCSQTLNHNVMYWYQQKSSQAPKLLFHYYDKDFNNEADTPDNFQSRRPNTSFCFLDIRSPGLGDTAMYLCATSRGTDGDGYTFGSGTRLTVV.

This clonotype was seen a single time. The rearrangement links TRBV30 to TRBJ2-2; 7 nucleotides match TRBD1. V was clipped by 2 bases and J by 10 bases; unmatched bases: 10. The CDR3 is 14 amino acids. Germline-derived CDR1 and CDR2 are GTSNPN and SVGIG (reference sequence). CDR3 protein: CAWSYETGFKELFF. In DNA form, the CDR3 reads TGTGCCTGGAGTTACGAGACAGGGTTTAAGGAGCTGTTTTTT.

The chain uses TRBV20-1 and TRBJ1-6; D is ambiguous. V was cut by 0 bases and J by 7 bases, with 4 bases left in between. The CDR3 totals 12 residues. Per germline, CDR1 DFQATT and CDR2 SNEGSKA (reference sequence). The CDR3 sequence is CSAREANSPLHF. CDR3 DNA sequence: TGCAGTGCTAGAGAAGCCAATTCACCCCTCCACTTT.

A few counts support this clonotype. This chain links TRBV10-1 with TRBJ2-1; 7 bases line up with TRBD2. V lost 0 bases, J lost 0 bases, and 5 bases stayed unmatched. This CDR3 comprises 17 residues. Germline V CDR1 and CDR2: WNHNN, SYGVQD (reference sequence). CDR3 sequence: CASSESEIAGSYNEQFF. In nucleotides, the CDR3 is TGCGCCAGCAGTGAGTCCGAAATAGCGGGCTCCTACAATGAGCAGTTCTTC.

This clonotype was seen only a few times. The chain couples TRBV7-8 to TRBJ2-7; 12 positions agree with TRBD2. V lost 7 bases to trimming and J lost 2 bases; unmatched junction nucleotides: 6. This CDR3 has 15 amino acids. In germline, CDR1 is SGHVS, CDR2 FQNEAQ. The CDR3 DNA reads as TGTGCCAGCAAGAAACTAGCGGGGGGCACCTACGAGCAGTACTTC. This encodes CASKKLAGGTYEQYF.

This clonotype has ten or more counts. This chain links TRBV13 with TRBJ2-1; 7 bases are shared with TRBD1. Trimming removed 5 bases from V and 1 base from J; junction bases left unmatched: 8. Per the germline V gene, CDR1 is PRHDT and CDR2 is FYEKMQ (reference sequence). The CDR3 has 16 amino acids. Here the CDR3 DNA reads TGTGCCAGCAGCCTCCGACAGGGTGGGTCCTACAATGAGCAGTTCTTC. Translation gives CASSLRQGGSYNEQFF.

This clonotype turned up a few times. The chain is built from TRBV12-2 and TRBJ1-5; the listed D gene, TRBD1, was not tested against the DNA. TRBV12-2 is a known pseudogene. The CDR3 is 16 residues long. The CDR3 is CASRLGGQGYNQPQHF. The CDR3 DNA sequence: TGTGCAAGTCGCTTAGGGGGACAGGGGTACAATCAGCCCCAGCATTTT.

This clonotype was seen more than once but under ten times. This chain links TRBV28 with TRBJ2-4; 7 bases map to TRBD1. Germline loops: CDR1 MDHEN, CDR2 SYDVKM. V shed 4 bases and J 1 base; nucleotides not matched to a gene: 7. This CDR3 is built from 16 residues. The CDR3 is CASSSTGIAAKNIQYF. In nucleotides, the CDR3 is TGTGCCAGCAGTTCGACAGGGATTGCGGCCAAAAACATTCAGTACTTC. Filled out from reference TRBV28 and TRBJ2-4, the complete variable domain reads DVKVTQSSRYLVKRTGEKVFLECVQDMDHENMFWYRQDPGLGLRLIYFSYDVKMKEKGDIPEGYSVSREKKERFSLILESASTNQTSMYLCASSSTGIAAKNIQYFGAGTRLSVL.

The V call is TRBV5-5, the J call TRBJ2-7, with 8 positions matching TRBD1. V gave up 4 bases and J gave up 3 bases; unmatched junction bases: 9. Germline CDR1 and CDR2: SGHKS and YYEKEE (reference sequence). This CDR3 is built from 15 residues. The CDR3 here is CASSTPTGVNYEQYF. As DNA, the CDR3 is TGTGCCAGCAGCACACCGACAGGGGTGAACTACGAGCAGTACTTC.

This clonotype was detected many times. V is TRBV11-2 and J is TRBJ2-1, with 8 bases that match TRBD2. CDR1 and CDR2 from the germline V gene are SGHAT and FQNNGV. Trimming removed 4 bases from V and 3 bases from J; junction bases left unmatched: 8. The CDR3 is made up of 16 amino acids. The CDR3 DNA reads as TGTGCCAGCAGCTCACCCGGGACTAGTCGCTACAATGAGCAGTTCTTC. It is translated as CASSSPGTSRYNEQFF.

This clonotype was counted many times. CDR3 sequence reads: CASSRQGANEKLFF. The CDR3 DNA is TGTGCCAGCTCCCGACAGGGGGCTAATGAAAAACTGTTTTTT. The chain joins TRBV18 to TRBJ1-4; TRBD1 matches at 9 bases. Germline V gives CDR1 KGHSH, CDR2 LQKENI. Losses at the gene ends were 6 bases for V and 3 bases for J; bases not matched to a gene: 2. The CDR3 is 14 residues long.

In its sample, this clonotype was seen a few times. This sequence joins TRBV27 and TRBJ2-6, with 9 bases lining up with TRBD1. The junction had 6 bases not matched to a gene; V was cut back by 6 bases and J by 0 bases. Per the germline V gene, CDR1 is MNHEY and CDR2 is SMNVEV (reference sequence). CDR3 length: 17 residues. CDR3 loop: CASRPGQGGSGANVLTF. Written as DNA, the CDR3 is TGTGCCAGCAGGCCGGGACAGGGAGGCTCTGGGGCCAACGTCCTGACTTTC.

This clonotype was picked up many times. The J gene is TRBJ2-5, the V gene TRBV30; no clear D. The V and J ends lost 0 bases and 2 bases respectively, with 13 bases between them. The CDR3 covers 15 residues. Germline assignment: CDR1 GTSNPN and CDR2 SVGIG (reference sequence). The CDR3 region is CAWSVFGNPQETQYF. The CDR3 DNA sequence: TGTGCCTGGAGTGTTTTTGGGAACCCACAAGAGACCCAGTACTTC.

This clonotype was found many times. The chain has TRBV7-9 and TRBJ2-5, with D unclear. V was trimmed by 5 bases and J by 0 bases, leaving 10 bases between them. This CDR3 has 14 amino acids. CDR1 is SEHNR, CDR2 FQNEAQ, per germline (reference sequence). The CDR3 is CASSPQPYQETQYF. As DNA, the CDR3 is TGTGCCAGCAGCCCCCAGCCGTACCAAGAGACCCAGTACTTC.

This clonotype was observed a handful of times. J is TRBJ2-2 and V is TRBV4-1; a weak D match, TRBD1 (5 bases). Trimming took off 0 bases at V and 8 bases at J, with 10 bases between the two ends. Germline assignment: CDR1 MGHRA and CDR2 YSYEKL. This CDR3 region has 14 residues. CDR3 sequence: CASSQEGAAGELFF. The CDR3 DNA follows: TGCGCCAGCAGCCAAGAAGGGGCGGCTGGGGAGCTGTTTTTT.